Presented here are 14 T cell receptor beta chains from one specimen sequenced in a study of PD-1 blockade in classical Hodgkin lymphoma. Every patient experienced relapse after autologous stem cell transplantation, and brentuximab vedotin exposure varied. Sequencing used immunoSEQ multiplex PCR; TCRdb keeps in-frame clones, though not all of them. The profile shows around 42,000 clones, about 71% of them singletons. Sequencing was performed on peripheral blood mononuclear cells (PBMCs), taken at baseline. The origin of the receptors is a human donor with classical Hodgkin lymphoma.

The V gene is TRBV30, the J gene TRBJ1-1; D is possibly TRBD1 (6 bases). Germline values: CDR1 GTSNPN, CDR2 SVGIG (reference sequence). This CDR3 has 15 amino acids. V was clipped by 1 base and J by 6 bases, with 18 bases between them. CDR3 residues: CAWSAPRQVGAEAFF. CDR3 in DNA: TGTGCCTGGAGTGCGCCCCGACAGGTCGGGGCTGAAGCTTTCTTT.

The chain couples TRBV27 to TRBJ2-5; D may be TRBD1 (6 bases). Looked up from germline, CDR1 is MNHEY and CDR2 is SMNVEV (reference sequence). V was clipped by 11 bases and J by 7 bases, with 17 bases between them. The CDR3 is 12 amino acids. The DNA for the CDR3 is TGTGCCGTACAGGGAGTTTGGGGGACCCAGTACTTC. Residues: CAVQGVWGTQYF.

The CDR3 loop is CASSSEGVGVRGRHKGYTF. The CDR3 nucleotides are TGTGCCAGCAGTTCAGAGGGGGTCGGTGTGAGGGGCAGACATAAGGGCTACACCTTC. This sequence joins TRBV28 and TRBJ1-2; D might be TRBD1 (6 bases). V gave up 4 bases and J gave up 8 bases, with 32 bases separating them. CDR1 MDHEN and CDR2 SYDVKM come from the germline V gene. This CDR3 comprises 19 residues.

This chain links TRBV5-4 with TRBJ1-4; TRBD1 matches 7 bases. J lost 4 bases, V lost 3 bases, and 6 bases had no gene match. The CDR3 is made up of 15 amino acids. Germline V CDR1 and CDR2: SGHNT, YYREEE (reference sequence). The CDR3 nucleotides read TGTGCCAGCAGCTACGGGACAGAGGGTAATGAAAAACTGTTTTTT. This encodes CASSYGTEGNEKLFF.

The chain joins TRBV19 to TRBJ1-1, with 8 nucleotides matching TRBD1. The CDR3 spans 15 residues. Trimming removed 7 bases from V and 3 bases from J; junction bases left unmatched: 10. Per the germline V gene, CDR1 is LNHDA and CDR2 is SQIVND (reference sequence). The CDR3 sequence is CASNPGGQRDTEAFF. Here the CDR3 DNA reads TGTGCCAGTAACCCAGGGGGCCAAAGGGACACTGAAGCTTTCTTT.

V gene TRBV6-6 combines with J gene TRBJ2-3; no definite D call. The germline gives CDR1 MNHNY, CDR2 SVGAGI (reference sequence). The CDR3 contains 12 residues. Trimming shortened V by 5 bases and J by 6 bases, and 9 bases separated the two germline ends. CDR3 DNA: TGTGCCAGCAGTAGCTCCAGGGATACGCAGTATTTT. The encoded protein is CASSSSRDTQYF.

The genes are TRBV7-6 and TRBJ1-1; a possible D gene is TRBD1 (6 bases). CDR1 and CDR2 from the germline V gene are SGHVS and FNYEAQ. The CDR3 is 14 amino acids. Trimming took 1 base from V and 8 from J, leaving 14 bases between them. The chain's CDR3 is CASSLVELGAEAFF. The CDR3 region has the DNA TGTGCCAGCAGCTTAGTTGAATTGGGGGCGGAAGCTTTCTTT.

V usage is TRBV9 and J usage is TRBJ1-4, with TRBD1 identical over 9 bases. The V and J ends lost 0 bases and 7 bases, in that order; junction bases with no gene match: 4. The CDR3 is 15 residues long. CDR1 and CDR2 (germline): SGDLS, YYNGEE. The chain's CDR3 is CASSVDRTGVEKLFF. In DNA, the CDR3 is TGTGCCAGCAGCGTAGATCGGACAGGGGTTGAAAAACTGTTTTTT.

The gene calls are TRBV7-6 and TRBJ2-7, with a possible D match to TRBD1 (8 bases). Trimming cost V 5 bases and J 9 bases, with 20 bases left between them. Germline V CDR1 and CDR2: SGHVS, FNYEAQ. CDR3 length: 14 amino acids. The CDR3 sequence is CASSQRVDREGQYF. For the CDR3, the DNA is TGTGCCAGCAGCCAAAGGGTGGACAGGGAGGGGCAGTACTTC. The full variable domain, completed using reference TRBV7-6 and TRBJ2-7, is GAGVSQSPRYKVTKRGQDVALRCDPISGHVSLYWYRQALGQGPEFLTYFNYEAQQDKSGLPNDRFSAERPEGSISTLTIQRTEQRDSAMYRCASSQRVDREGQYFGPGTRLTVT.

In its sample, this clone was seen a few times. The chain couples TRBV28 to TRBJ2-7; no definite D call. V was trimmed by 2 bases and J by 5 bases, leaving 4 bases between them. Per the germline V gene, CDR1 is MDHEN and CDR2 is SYDVKM. The CDR3 spans 11 residues. CDR3 sequence reads: CASSLGHEQYF. For the CDR3, the DNA is TGTGCCAGCAGTTTAGGACACGAGCAGTACTTC.

The V call is TRBV27, the J call TRBJ2-3; D is unclear. Germline-derived CDR1 and CDR2 are MNHEY and SMNVEV (reference sequence). V gave up 5 bases and J gave up 0 bases, with 15 bases separating them. This CDR3 is 16 amino acids long. The CDR3 region is CASSPNEHPSTDTQYF. The CDR3 bases are TGTGCCAGCAGTCCGAACGAGCACCCTAGCACAGATACGCAGTATTTT.

V is TRBV9 and J is TRBJ1-2; possibly TRBD1 for D (5 bases). Trimming shortened V by 0 bases and J by 4 bases, and 16 bases separated the two germline ends. Germline V gene sequence: CDR1 SGDLS, CDR2 YYNGEE. There are 16 residues in the CDR3. As DNA, the CDR3 is TGTGCCAGCAGCGTAGCCGGAGACCCGCAGGGCTATGGCTACACCTTC. This gives the protein CASSVAGDPQGYGYTF.

The chain links TRBV19 to TRBJ1-6; D gene uncertain. Germline CDR1 is LNHDA and CDR2 is SQIVND (reference sequence). This CDR3 has 18 residues. Trimming cost V 5 bases and J 7 bases, with 24 bases left between them. The CDR3 sequence is CASSPQDYKLGRNSPLHF. The CDR3 bases are TGTGCCAGTAGTCCCCAAGACTACAAATTAGGTCGGAATTCACCCCTCCACTTT. Combining the CDR3 with reference TRBV19 and TRBJ1-6 gives the whole variable domain DGGITQSPKYLFRKEGQNVTLSCEQNLNHDAMYWYRQDPGQGLRLIYYSQIVNDFQKGDIAEGYSVSREKKESFPLTVTSAQKNPTAFYLCASSPQDYKLGRNSPLHFGNGTRLTVT.

The chain couples TRBV6-1 to TRBJ2-7; 9 nucleotides align to TRBD1. This CDR3 has 15 residues. With 5 bases clipped from V and 6 bases from J, the junction kept 11 bases outside the gene matches. CDR1 is MNHNS and CDR2 is SASEGT in the germline V gene. CDR3 region: CASSPQGQGNSEQYF. In nucleotides, the CDR3 is TGTGCCAGCAGTCCGCAGGGACAGGGAAATTCCGAGCAGTACTTC.